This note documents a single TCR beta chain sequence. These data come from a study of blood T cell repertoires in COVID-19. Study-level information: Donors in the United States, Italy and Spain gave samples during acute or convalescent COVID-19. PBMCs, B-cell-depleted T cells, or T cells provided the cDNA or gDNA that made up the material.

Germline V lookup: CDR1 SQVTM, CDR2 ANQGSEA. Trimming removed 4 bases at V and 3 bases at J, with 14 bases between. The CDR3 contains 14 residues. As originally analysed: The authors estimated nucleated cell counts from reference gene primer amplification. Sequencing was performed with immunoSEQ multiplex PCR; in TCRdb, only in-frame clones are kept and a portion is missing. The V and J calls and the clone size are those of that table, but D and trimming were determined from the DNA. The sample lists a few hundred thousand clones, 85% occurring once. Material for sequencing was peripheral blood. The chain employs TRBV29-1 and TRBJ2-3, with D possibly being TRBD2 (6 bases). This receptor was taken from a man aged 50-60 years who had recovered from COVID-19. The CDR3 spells CSVARFGGTDTQYF. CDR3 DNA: TGCAGCGTTGCCCGATTCGGGGGAACAGATACGCAGTATTTT.